This is a list of T cell receptor beta chains from one sample in a study of tumor-infiltrating lymphocytes in primary liver carcinoma. MiXCR, run by TCRdb on the multiplex PCR reads, gives a single entry per CDR3 protein. The sample lists roughly 22,000 distinct CDR3 sequences; around 82% were seen once. The specimen sequenced was liver tumor tissue from sampling region 2. All receptors derive from a woman in her 30s with primary liver carcinoma and hepatitis B virus infection. Each CDR3 is given with its conserved first and last residue. Each record gives: J gene, V gene, CDR3 protein.

>TRBJ2-2|TRBV6-5
CASSYGLATNTGDLFF
>TRBJ2-5|TRBV12-3/TRBV12-4
CASITYPGCEETRYF
>TRBJ2-2|TRBV6-5
CASSPRIGFTRELCF
>TRBJ2-3|TRBV10-3
CTISAISGVSTGTQYF
>TRBJ1-1|TRBV7-9
CASSFGRGNIEAFF
>TRBJ2-1|TRBV7-9
CVSSSGTSGSTREQFF
>TRBJ2-3|TRBV10-3
CATSEPGTGADRQYF
>TRBJ2-2|TRBV25-1
CALHGASSPYTGDLFF
>TRBJ2-7|TRBV28
CAGSLPGHPMPYEQYF
>TRBJ2-6|TRBV6-5
CASRMGQGASGANVLTF
>TRBJ2-7|TRBV12-3/TRBV12-4
CASLQSGTQDYEQLF
>TRBJ1-2|TRBV6-2/TRBV6-3
CVNSPQADYGYTF
>TRBJ2-7|TRBV6-5
CASSSGRTGYEQYF
>TRBJ1-1|TRBV30
CARIKGRNIEAFF
>TRBJ2-1|TRBV11-2
CATSTSLAGGYTEQLF
>TRBJ2-3|TRBV11-2
CASSLAYSTDTQYF
>TRBJ2-1|TRBV14
CASSQHNKQFF
>TRBJ2-1|TRBV24-1
CTTSDSSGKREQFF
>TRBJ1-4|TRBV11-2
CVSSSCGGKLFF
>TRBJ2-5|TRBV10-3
CGISEWATRQETQYF
>TRBJ2-3|TRBV12-3/TRBV12-4
CASSCQYTEAQYF
>TRBJ1-5|TRBV6-1
CACSERGGVPSQPQHF
>TRBJ2-1|TRBV29-1
CCAAGLACYNEQFF
>TRBJ2-6|TRBV7-3
CASSFQPLAGHPLWGQRPDF
>TRBJ1-5|TRBV7-9
CASSPRGNNQSKHF
>TRBJ2-2|TRBV7-9
CVSSLWDQGKNLLTGELFF
>TRBJ2-2|TRBV15
CATRRVVLSGELFF
>TRBJ1-1|TRBV2
CVSGDQANTEAFF